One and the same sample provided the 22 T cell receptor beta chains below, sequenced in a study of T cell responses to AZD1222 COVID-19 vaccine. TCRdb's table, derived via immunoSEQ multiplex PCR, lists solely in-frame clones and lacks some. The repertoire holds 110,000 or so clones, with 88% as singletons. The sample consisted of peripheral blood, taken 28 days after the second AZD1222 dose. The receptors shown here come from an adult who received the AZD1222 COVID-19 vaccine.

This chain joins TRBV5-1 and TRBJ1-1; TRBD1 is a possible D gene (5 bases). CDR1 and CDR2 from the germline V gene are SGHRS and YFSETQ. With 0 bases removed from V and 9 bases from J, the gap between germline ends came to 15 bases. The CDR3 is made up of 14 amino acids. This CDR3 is CASSLGPREGKAFF. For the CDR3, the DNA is TGCGCCAGCAGCTTGGGCCCCAGGGAAGGGAAAGCTTTCTTT.

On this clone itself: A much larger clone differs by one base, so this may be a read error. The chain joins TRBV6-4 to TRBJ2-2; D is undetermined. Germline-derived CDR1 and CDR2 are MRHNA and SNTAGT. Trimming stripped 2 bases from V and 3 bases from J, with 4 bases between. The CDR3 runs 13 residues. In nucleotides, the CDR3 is TGTGCCAGCAGTGACGGGGACACCGGGGAGCTGTTTTTT. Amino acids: CASSDGDTGELFF.

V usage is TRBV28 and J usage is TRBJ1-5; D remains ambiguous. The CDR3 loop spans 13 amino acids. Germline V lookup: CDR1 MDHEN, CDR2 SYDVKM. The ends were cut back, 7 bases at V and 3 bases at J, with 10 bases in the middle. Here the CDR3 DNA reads TGTGCCAGCACCCCTTCCAACAATCAGCCCCAGCATTTT. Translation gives CASTPSNNQPQHF.

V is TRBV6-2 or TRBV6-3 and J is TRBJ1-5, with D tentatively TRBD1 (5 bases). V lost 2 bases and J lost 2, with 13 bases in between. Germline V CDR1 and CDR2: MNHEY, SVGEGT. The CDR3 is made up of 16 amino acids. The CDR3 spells CASSYAGGSGNQPQHF. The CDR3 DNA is TGTGCCAGCAGTTACGCCGGGGGAAGTGGCAATCAGCCCCAGCATTTT.

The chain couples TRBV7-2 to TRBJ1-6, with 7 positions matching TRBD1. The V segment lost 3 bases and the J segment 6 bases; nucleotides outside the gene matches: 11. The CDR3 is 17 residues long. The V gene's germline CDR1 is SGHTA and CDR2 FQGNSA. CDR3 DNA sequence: TGTGCCAGCAGCTTTGGAAGTAGACAGGGCCCTAATTCACCCCTCCACTTT. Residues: CASSFGSRQGPNSPLHF.

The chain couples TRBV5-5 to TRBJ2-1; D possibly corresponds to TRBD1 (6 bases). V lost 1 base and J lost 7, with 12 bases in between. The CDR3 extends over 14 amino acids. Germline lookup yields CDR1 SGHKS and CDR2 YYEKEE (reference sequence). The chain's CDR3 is CASSLSLQGNEQFF. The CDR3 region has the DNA TGTGCCAGCAGCTTGTCGCTCCAGGGGAATGAGCAGTTCTTC. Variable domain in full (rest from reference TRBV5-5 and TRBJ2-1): DAGVTQSPTHLIKTRGQQVTLRCSPISGHKSVSWYQQVLGQGPQFIFQYYEKEERGRGNFPDRFSARQFPNYSSELNVNALLLGDSALYLCASSLSLQGNEQFFGPGTRLTVL.

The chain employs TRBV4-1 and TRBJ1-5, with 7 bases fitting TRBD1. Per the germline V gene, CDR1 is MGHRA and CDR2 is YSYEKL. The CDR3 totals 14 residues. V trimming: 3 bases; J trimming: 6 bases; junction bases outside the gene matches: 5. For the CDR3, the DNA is TGCGCCAGCAGCCACCCTGACAGGGTTCAGCCCCAGCATTTT. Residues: CASSHPDRVQPQHF.

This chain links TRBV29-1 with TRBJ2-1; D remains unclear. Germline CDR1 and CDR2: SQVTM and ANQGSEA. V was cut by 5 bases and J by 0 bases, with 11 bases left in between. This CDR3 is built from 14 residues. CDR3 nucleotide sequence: TGCAGCGTTCACCTCGAGCGCTCCTACAATGAGCAGTTCTTC. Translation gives CSVHLERSYNEQFF.

DNA of the CDR3: TGTGCCAGCAGCTTAGTGTACGAGCAGTACTTC. The encoded protein is CASSLVYEQYF. V gene TRBV11-2 combines with J gene TRBJ2-7; D is unresolved. Trimming pared 1 base from V and 4 bases from J, leaving 2 bases between. The CDR3 has 11 residues. CDR1 is SGHAT and CDR2 is FQNNGV in the germline V gene.

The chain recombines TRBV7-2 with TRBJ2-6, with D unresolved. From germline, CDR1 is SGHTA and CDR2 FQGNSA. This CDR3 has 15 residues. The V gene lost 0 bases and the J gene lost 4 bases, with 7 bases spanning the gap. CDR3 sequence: CASSLAPQGANVLTF. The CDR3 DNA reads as TGTGCCAGCAGCTTAGCTCCACAAGGGGCCAACGTCCTGACTTTC.

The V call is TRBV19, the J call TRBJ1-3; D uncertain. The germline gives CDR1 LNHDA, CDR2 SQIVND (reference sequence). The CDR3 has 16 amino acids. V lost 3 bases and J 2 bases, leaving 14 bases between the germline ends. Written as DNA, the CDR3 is TGTGCCAGTAGTATTGAGCCCCCAGGCGCTGGAAACACCATATATTTT. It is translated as CASSIEPPGAGNTIYF.

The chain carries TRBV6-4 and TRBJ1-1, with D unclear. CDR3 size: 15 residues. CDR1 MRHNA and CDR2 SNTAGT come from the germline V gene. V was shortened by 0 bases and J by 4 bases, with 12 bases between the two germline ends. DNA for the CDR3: TGTGCCAGCAGTGACTCAGCAGGAAGCAGCACTGAAGCTTTCTTT. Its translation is CASSDSAGSSTEAFF.

In nucleotides, the CDR3 is TGTGCCTGGAGCGCTACTAGCGGGAGGGCCTCCTACAATGAGCAGTTCTTC. It codes for CAWSATSGRASYNEQFF. This chain connects TRBV30 to TRBJ2-1, with 13 bases matching TRBD2. J was trimmed by 0 bases and V by 3 bases; bases with no gene match: 5. The CDR3 loop spans 17 amino acids. Germline CDR1 is GTSNPN and CDR2 is SVGIG (reference sequence).

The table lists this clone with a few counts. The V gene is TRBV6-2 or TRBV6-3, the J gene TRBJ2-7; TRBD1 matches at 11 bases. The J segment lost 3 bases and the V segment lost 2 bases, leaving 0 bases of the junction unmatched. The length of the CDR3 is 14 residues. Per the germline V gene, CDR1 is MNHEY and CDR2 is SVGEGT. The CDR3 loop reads CASSYGTGGYEQYF. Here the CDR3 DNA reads TGTGCCAGCAGTTACGGGACAGGGGGCTACGAGCAGTACTTC.

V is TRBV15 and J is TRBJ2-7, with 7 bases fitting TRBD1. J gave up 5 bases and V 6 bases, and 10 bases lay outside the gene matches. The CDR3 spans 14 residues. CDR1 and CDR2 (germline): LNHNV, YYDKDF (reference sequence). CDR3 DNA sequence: TGTGCCACCAGGGAAATCGACAGGGCCCACGAGCAGTACTTC. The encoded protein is CATREIDRAHEQYF.

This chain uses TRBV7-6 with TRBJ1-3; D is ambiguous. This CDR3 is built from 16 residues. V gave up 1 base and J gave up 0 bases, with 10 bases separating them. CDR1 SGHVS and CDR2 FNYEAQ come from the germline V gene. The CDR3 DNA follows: TGTGCCAGCAGCTTAGAGTGGGAGAGCTCTGGAAACACCATATATTTT. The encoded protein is CASSLEWESSGNTIYF.

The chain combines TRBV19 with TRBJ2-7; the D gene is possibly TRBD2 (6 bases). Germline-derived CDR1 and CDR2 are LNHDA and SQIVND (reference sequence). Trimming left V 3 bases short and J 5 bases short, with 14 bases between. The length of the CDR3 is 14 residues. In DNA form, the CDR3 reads TGTGCCAGTAGTATCCATAAGGGGAGGAACGAGCAGTACTTC. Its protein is CASSIHKGRNEQYF.

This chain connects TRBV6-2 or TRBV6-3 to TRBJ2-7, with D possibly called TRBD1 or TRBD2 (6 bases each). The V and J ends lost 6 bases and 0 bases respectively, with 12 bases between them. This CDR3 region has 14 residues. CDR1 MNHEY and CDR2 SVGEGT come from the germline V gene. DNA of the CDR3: TGTGCCAGCAGCCGAGGGGGGAGCTCCTACGAGCAGTACTTC. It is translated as CASSRGGSSYEQYF.

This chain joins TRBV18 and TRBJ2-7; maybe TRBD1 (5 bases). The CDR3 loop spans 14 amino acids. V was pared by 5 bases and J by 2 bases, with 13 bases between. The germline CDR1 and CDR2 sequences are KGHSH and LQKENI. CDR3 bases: TGTGCCAGCTCATCGATTCAGGGCCCCTACGAGCAGTACTTC. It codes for CASSSIQGPYEQYF.

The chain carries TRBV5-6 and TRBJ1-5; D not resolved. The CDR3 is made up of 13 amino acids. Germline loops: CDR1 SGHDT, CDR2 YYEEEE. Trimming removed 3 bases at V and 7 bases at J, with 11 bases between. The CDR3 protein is CASSYRRGQPQHF. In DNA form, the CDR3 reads TGTGCCAGCAGCTACCGTAGAGGACAGCCCCAGCATTTT.

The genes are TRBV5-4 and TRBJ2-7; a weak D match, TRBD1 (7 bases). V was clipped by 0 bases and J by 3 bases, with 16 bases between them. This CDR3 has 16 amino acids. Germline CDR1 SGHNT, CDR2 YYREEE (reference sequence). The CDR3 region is CASSLGGRGANYEQYF. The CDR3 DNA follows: TGTGCCAGCAGCTTGGGTGGCAGGGGGGCGAACTACGAGCAGTACTTC.

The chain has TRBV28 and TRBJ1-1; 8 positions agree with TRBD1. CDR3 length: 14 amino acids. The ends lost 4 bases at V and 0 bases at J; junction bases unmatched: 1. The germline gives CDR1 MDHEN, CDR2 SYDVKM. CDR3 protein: CASSSGGMNTEAFF. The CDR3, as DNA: TGTGCCAGCAGTTCAGGGGGCATGAACACTGAAGCTTTCTTT.